This TCR beta chain appears in the sequencing data of a study of technical replicates of blood from several donors. The CDR3 sequence is 15 residues long. Germline lookup yields CDR1 LNHDA and CDR2 SQIVND (reference sequence). V dropped 3 bases and J dropped 4 bases, with 10 bases sitting between them. Method: immunoSEQ multiplex PCR; TCRdb's copy keeps in-frame clones and lacks some. The sample carries some 47,000 clones, roughly 92% recorded once. This TCR was recovered from a human donor in good health. Some clones in this sample may be carry-over from other donors' samples. The sample consisted of PBMCs. The J gene is TRBJ1-6, the V gene TRBV19; possibly TRBD1 for D (5 bases). CDR3 sequence reads: CASSIDSAYNSPLHF. The CDR3 bases are TGTGCCAGTAGTATTGACAGCGCTTATAATTCACCCCTCCACTTT.